This T cell receptor (beta chain) is from a study of chemoradiotherapy in HPV16-positive cancers. Sequencing was performed with immunoSEQ multiplex PCR; in TCRdb, only in-frame clones are kept and a portion is missing. The data show 8,200 or so clones, roughly 88% seen once. The CDR3 is made up of 14 amino acids. Germline CDR1 reads MNHEY; CDR2 reads SVGAGI. Trimming at V came to 6 bases and at J to 4 bases, leaving 2 bases not matched to a gene. Sample: tumor tissue, taken from a patient who underwent chemoradiotherapy. This TCR was sampled from a human donor with HPV-associated anogenital cancer. This chain links TRBV6-5 with TRBJ2-2, with TRBD2 matching over 10 bases. The CDR3 protein is CASRRTSGTGELFF. The DNA of the CDR3 is TGTGCCAGCAGGCGGACTAGCGGCACCGGGGAGCTGTTTTTT.